A selection of T cell receptor beta chains follows, all from one sample in a study of T cells in Graves' hyperthyroidism and ophthalmopathy. A single record per CDR3 protein comes from TCRdb applying MiXCR to the multiplex PCR reads. This sample carries about 350,000 distinct CDR3 sequences, more than 11% of them seen once, and the ten largest clones take approximately 25%. The source material was blood. These receptors all stem from a woman aged 25 to 39 with Graves' hyperthyroidism. The CDR3 runs from the conserved cysteine through the conserved F or W. D genes are given only for firm matches. The size entry is marked missing in some rows and otherwise reads once, few, many or a size class.

clone size	J gene	D gene	V gene	CDR3 protein
NA	TRBJ1-2	TRBD1	TRBV28	CASSIDRGGLSYTF
many	TRBJ2-7	TRBD2	TRBV20-1	CSAPLRGNEQYF
many	TRBJ2-1	NA	TRBV6-1	CASSPDRSYNEQFF
many	TRBJ1-2	NA	TRBV11-2	CASSPSGPQVGGYTF
few	TRBJ2-5	TRBD2	TRBV5-1	CASGSGSTETQYF
few	TRBJ2-1	TRBD2	TRBV27	CASSLRLASNNEQFF
many	TRBJ2-7	TRBD2	TRBV12-3/TRBV12-4	CASKLASGMGEQYF
many	TRBJ2-1	NA	TRBV20-1	CSARDPVRSSYNEQFF
NA	TRBJ2-2	NA	TRBV20-1	CSARTAGQTNTGELFF
many	TRBJ2-1	NA	TRBV3-1	CASSQDALVGNEQFF
many	TRBJ2-1	NA	TRBV20-1	CSARDGSSYNEQFF
many	TRBJ2-3	NA	TRBV27	CASSLISRGGDTQYF
many	TRBJ2-1	NA	TRBV27	CASSSWEPPNEQFF
few	TRBJ1-2	NA	TRBV5-6	CASSLGAGVFSYGYTF
NA	TRBJ1-1	NA	TRBV2	CASQNARKMNTEAFF
many	TRBJ2-3	TRBD2	TRBV20-1	CSAPKLASGYTDTQYF
many	TRBJ2-1	TRBD2	TRBV11-2	CASTQGTSLYNEQFF
NA	TRBJ2-5	NA	TRBV11-1	CASSLVGGGRAETQYF
NA	TRBJ2-3	TRBD2	TRBV28	CASSLFAGGSTDTQYF
many	TRBJ1-5	NA	TRBV7-8	CASSSGTHQPQHF
many	TRBJ1-4	TRBD1	TRBV12-3/TRBV12-4	CASSFGGTGSEKLFF
few	TRBJ2-1	NA	TRBV30	CAWSGIHYNEQFF
few	TRBJ2-7	NA	TRBV19	CAVTYEQYF
NA	TRBJ1-1	NA	TRBV2	CASSPTAEAFF
many	TRBJ1-3	NA	TRBV28	CASSINGIQGGGTIYF
NA	TRBJ1-4	NA	TRBV25-1	CASSKPGTINEKLFF
NA	TRBJ2-4	NA	TRBV5-5	CASSLYVRGAKNIQYF
many	TRBJ2-7	NA	TRBV12-3/TRBV12-4	CASSNMGLSEQYF
few	TRBJ1-5	NA	TRBV3-1	CASSPGSGGQPQHF
many	TRBJ2-7	NA	TRBV2	CASQGAYEQYF
few	TRBJ2-5	TRBD2	TRBV9	CASSVGGGRETQYF
many	TRBJ1-2	NA	TRBV6-1	CASSGEGTVGYTF
many	TRBJ1-4	NA	TRBV12-3/TRBV12-4	CASSQQNEKLFF
NA	TRBJ2-3	NA	TRBV18	CARSPLRVPSTQYF
many	TRBJ1-2	NA	TRBV6-1	CASSPAAIESYGYTF
NA	TRBJ2-7	TRBD1	TRBV30	CAWSNRDRGYHEQYF
NA	TRBJ2-7	NA	TRBV6-1	CASSLLVDTTYEQYF
NA	TRBJ1-2	TRBD1	TRBV7-8	CASSNSGTGLRYTF
many	TRBJ2-5	TRBD1	TRBV2	CASSEGTGGAIQETQYF
many	TRBJ2-1	NA	TRBV9	CASSVGGSRNNEQFF
many	TRBJ1-2	NA	TRBV11-2	CASTPTGTRNYTF
many	TRBJ2-1	TRBD2	TRBV7-8	CASSLEGGEGTSGFF
few	TRBJ1-6	NA	TRBV2	CASLGEGSYSPLHF
NA	TRBJ2-3	TRBD2	TRBV6-1	CASTFSLAGAYSDTQYF
many	TRBJ2-1	TRBD2	TRBV11-2	CASSSKGLAEYNEQFF
NA	TRBJ2-1	NA	TRBV30	CAWSKIGTPKVGLQFF
few	TRBJ1-1	NA	TRBV7-9	CASSLNVGRFPNTEAFF
NA	TRBJ2-1	TRBD2	TRBV12-3/TRBV12-4	CASSLRTSGRDEQFF
many	TRBJ2-5	NA	TRBV7-7	CASSFRDTQETQYF
NA	TRBJ2-1	TRBD2	TRBV7-8	CASSQEGAISGSGNEQFF
few	TRBJ1-2	NA	TRBV6-1	CASSEAGAADGYTF
NA	TRBJ2-5	TRBD1	TRBV20-1	CGPGQGETQYF
NA	TRBJ2-1	TRBD2	TRBV13	CASSGGWDEQFF
many	TRBJ2-1	TRBD2	TRBV11-2	CASSQQPGLGTNEQFF